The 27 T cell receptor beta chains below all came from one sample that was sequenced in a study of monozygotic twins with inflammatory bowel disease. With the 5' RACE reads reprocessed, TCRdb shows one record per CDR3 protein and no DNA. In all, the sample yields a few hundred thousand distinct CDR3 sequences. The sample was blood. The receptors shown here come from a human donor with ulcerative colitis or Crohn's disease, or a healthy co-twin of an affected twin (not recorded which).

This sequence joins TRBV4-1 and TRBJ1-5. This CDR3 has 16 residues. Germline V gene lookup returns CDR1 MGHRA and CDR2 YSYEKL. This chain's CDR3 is CASSPGWAGPNQPQHF.

CDR3 region: CASSYDETDTQYF. The genes are TRBV6-5 and TRBJ2-3. CDR1 and CDR2 (germline): MNHEY, SVGAGI. The CDR3 has 13 residues.

The CDR3 is CASRREAGPSGVEAFF. The chain uses TRBV5-1 and TRBJ1-1. The length of the CDR3 is 16 residues. From germline, CDR1 is SGHRS and CDR2 YFSETQ.

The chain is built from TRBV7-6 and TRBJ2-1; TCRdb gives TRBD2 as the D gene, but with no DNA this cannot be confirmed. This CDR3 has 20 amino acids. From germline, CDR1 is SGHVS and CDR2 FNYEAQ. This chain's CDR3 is CASSLYRASSGGDTYNEQFF.

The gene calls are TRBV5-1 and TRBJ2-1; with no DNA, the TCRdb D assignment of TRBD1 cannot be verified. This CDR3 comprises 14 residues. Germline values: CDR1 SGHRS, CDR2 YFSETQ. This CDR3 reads CASSSGGTYNEQFF.

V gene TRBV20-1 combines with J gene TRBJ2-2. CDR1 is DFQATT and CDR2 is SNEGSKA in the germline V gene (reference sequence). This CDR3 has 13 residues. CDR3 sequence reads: CSARGPSTGELFF.

The CDR3 sequence is CASSLDTNYNEQFF. The rearrangement joins TRBV11-3 to TRBJ2-1. CDR3 size: 14 residues. Germline CDR1 is SGHNT and CDR2 is YENEEA.

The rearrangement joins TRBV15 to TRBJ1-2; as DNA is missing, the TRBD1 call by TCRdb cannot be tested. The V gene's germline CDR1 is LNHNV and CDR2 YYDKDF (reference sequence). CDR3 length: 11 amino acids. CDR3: CASRTGASYTF.

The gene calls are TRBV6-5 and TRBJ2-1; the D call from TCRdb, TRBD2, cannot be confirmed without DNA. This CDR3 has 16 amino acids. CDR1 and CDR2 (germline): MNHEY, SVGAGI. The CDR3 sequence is CASRLNRRTSKNEQFF.

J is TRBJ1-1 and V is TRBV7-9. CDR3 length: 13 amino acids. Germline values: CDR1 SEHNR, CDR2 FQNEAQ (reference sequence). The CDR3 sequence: CASSLGVDTEAFF.

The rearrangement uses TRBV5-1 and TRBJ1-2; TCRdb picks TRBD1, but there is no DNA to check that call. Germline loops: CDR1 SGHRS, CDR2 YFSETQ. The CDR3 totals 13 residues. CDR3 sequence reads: CASSRQDSYGYTF.

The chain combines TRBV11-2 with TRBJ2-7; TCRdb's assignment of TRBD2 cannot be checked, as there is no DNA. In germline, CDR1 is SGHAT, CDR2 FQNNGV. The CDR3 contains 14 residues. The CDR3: CASSLRGGAEEQYF.

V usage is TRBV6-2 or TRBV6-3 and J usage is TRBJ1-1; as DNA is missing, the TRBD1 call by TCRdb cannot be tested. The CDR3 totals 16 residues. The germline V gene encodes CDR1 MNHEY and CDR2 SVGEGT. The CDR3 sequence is CASRKAGKKMNTEAFF.

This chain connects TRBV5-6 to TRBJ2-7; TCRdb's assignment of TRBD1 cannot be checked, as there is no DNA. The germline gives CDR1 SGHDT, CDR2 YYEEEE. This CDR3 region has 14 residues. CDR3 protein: CASSFRGTSYEQYF.

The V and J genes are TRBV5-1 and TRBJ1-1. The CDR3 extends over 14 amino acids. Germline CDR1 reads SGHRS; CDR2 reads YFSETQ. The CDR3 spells CASSLNPGGTEAFF.

CDR3 residues: CASSRAGQSYEQYF. The V call is TRBV19, the J call TRBJ2-7; the TCRdb call, TRBD1, lacks DNA for checking. The CDR3 spans 14 residues. Germline V gene sequence: CDR1 LNHDA, CDR2 SQIVND (reference sequence).

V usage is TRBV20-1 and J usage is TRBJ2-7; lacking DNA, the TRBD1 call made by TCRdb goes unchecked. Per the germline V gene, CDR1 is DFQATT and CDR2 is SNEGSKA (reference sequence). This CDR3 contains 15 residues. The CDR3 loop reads CSAPGTGARAYEQYF.

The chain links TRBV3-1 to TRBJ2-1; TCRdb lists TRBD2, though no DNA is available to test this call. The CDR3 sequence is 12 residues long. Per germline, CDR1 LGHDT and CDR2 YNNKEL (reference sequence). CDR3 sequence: CASSKTSLEQFF.

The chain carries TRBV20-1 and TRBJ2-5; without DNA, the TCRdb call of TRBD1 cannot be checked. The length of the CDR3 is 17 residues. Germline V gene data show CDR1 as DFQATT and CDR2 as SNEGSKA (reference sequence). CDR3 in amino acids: CSAITPGGAGYQETQYF.

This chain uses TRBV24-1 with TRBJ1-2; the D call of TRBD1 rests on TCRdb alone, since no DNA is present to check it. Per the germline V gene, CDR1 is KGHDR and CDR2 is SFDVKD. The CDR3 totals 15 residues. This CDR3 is CATSGTGSQNYGYTF.

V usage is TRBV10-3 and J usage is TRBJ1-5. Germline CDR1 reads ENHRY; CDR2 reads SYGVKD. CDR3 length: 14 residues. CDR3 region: CAISAGARNQPQHF.

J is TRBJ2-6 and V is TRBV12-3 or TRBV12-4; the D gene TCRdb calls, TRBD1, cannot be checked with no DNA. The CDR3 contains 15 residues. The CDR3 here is CASTSTGAGANVLTF.

The CDR3 protein is CASSTSTGVQPQHF. V usage is TRBV6-2 or TRBV6-3 and J usage is TRBJ1-5; checking the TCRdb D call of TRBD1 is not possible without DNA. This CDR3 has 14 amino acids. Germline V lookup: CDR1 MNHEY, CDR2 SVGEGT.

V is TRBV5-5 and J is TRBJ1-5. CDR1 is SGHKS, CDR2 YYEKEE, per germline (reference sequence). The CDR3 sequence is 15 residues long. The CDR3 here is CASSLGGSLDQPQHF.

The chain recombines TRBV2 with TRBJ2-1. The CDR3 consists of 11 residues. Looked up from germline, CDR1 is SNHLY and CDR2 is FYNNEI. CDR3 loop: CARQELNEQFF. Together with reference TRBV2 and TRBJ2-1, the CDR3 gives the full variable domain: EPEVTQTPSHQVTQMGQEVILRCVPISNHLYFYWYRQILGQKVEFLVSFYNNEISEKSEIFDDQFSVERPDGSNFTLKIRSTKLEDSAMYFCARQELNEQFFGPGTRLTVL.

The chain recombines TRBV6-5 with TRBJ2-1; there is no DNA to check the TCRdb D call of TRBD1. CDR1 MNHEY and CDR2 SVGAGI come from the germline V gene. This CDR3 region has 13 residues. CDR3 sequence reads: CASGQGAFYEQFF.

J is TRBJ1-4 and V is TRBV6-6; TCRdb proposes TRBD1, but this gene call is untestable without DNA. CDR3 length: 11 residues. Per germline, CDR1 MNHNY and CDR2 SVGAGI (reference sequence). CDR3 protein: CASSPGVALFF.